These 13 T cell receptor beta chains were sequenced from one sample in a study of blood T cell repertoires in COVID-19. Method: immunoSEQ multiplex PCR; TCRdb's copy keeps in-frame clones and lacks some. The data hold fewer than 250,000 clones, with 80% to 85% observed a single time. Sequencing was performed on PBMCs or T cells enriched from blood (not recorded which). All receptors come from a woman aged 25 to 39 who had been exposed to COVID-19.

The chain has TRBV4-2 and TRBJ1-1; D unclear. V was trimmed by 1 base and J by 0 bases, leaving 3 bases between them. CDR1 and CDR2 from the germline V gene are LGHNA and YNFKEQ. The CDR3 consists of 13 residues. CDR3 residues: CASSQGVNTEAFF. In DNA, the CDR3 is TGTGCCAGCAGCCAAGGCGTGAACACTGAAGCTTTCTTT.

The V call is TRBV4-1, the J call TRBJ1-5; D gene uncertain. The CDR3 consists of 14 residues. From germline, CDR1 is MGHRA and CDR2 YSYEKL. V was pared by 2 bases and J by 5 bases, with 10 bases between. CDR3 nucleotide sequence: TGCGCCAGCAGCCAAAACATGGCTGATCAGCCCCAGCATTTT. Translating it yields CASSQNMADQPQHF.

This clone was observed a single time. This chain joins TRBV3-1 (or the pseudogene TRBV3-2) and TRBJ1-2; D perhaps matches TRBD1 (5 bases). The CDR3 has 13 amino acids. In germline, CDR1 is LGHDT, CDR2 YNNKEL (reference sequence). Trimming took off 0 bases at V and 6 bases at J, with 8 bases between the two ends. In nucleotides, the CDR3 is TGTGCCAGCAGCCAAGAGGGGCCCGATGGCTACACCTTC. It codes for CASSQEGPDGYTF.

The gene calls are TRBV19 and TRBJ1-2, with TRBD1 matching over 8 bases. Germline CDR1 reads LNHDA; CDR2 reads SQIVND (reference sequence). The V gene end was trimmed by 7 bases and the J gene end by 2 bases; junction bases not matched to a gene: 3. The CDR3 covers 13 residues. CDR3 loop: CASKTGGNYGYTF. The CDR3 bases are TGTGCCAGTAAAACAGGGGGAAACTATGGCTACACCTTC.

The J gene is TRBJ2-3, the V gene TRBV3-1 (or the pseudogene TRBV3-2), with TRBD1 as a possible D gene (6 bases). CDR1 and CDR2 (germline): LGHDT, YNNKEL (reference sequence). V lost 4 bases and J 1 base, leaving 15 bases between the germline ends. The CDR3 runs to 16 residues. The CDR3 DNA reads TGTGCCAGCAGCCGCACTGGGTGGGGGCGCACAGATACGCAGTATTTT. It is translated as CASSRTGWGRTDTQYF.

The chain joins TRBV19 to TRBJ1-2; TRBD1 is a possible D gene (5 bases). This CDR3 is 14 amino acids long. V dropped 5 bases and J dropped 5 bases, with 15 bases sitting between them. Germline V gene data show CDR1 as LNHDA and CDR2 as SQIVND (reference sequence). The CDR3 bases are TGTGCCAGTAGTTCCCGGACACGCTTGTATGGCTACACCTTC. This gives the protein CASSSRTRLYGYTF.

The chain couples TRBV5-6 to TRBJ1-1; no reliable D call. The V gene lost 3 bases and the J gene lost 0 bases, with 9 bases spanning the gap. The length of the CDR3 is 14 residues. Per germline, CDR1 SGHDT and CDR2 YYEEEE. The CDR3 spells CASSSIGMNTEAFF. In DNA form, the CDR3 reads TGTGCCAGCAGCTCTATCGGGATGAACACTGAAGCTTTCTTT.

The V call is TRBV11-2, the J call TRBJ1-1; D might be TRBD1 (6 bases). The CDR3 is 15 amino acids. Deletions cut 7 bases from V and 1 base from J, with 16 bases between. CDR1 is SGHAT, CDR2 FQNNGV, per germline. The CDR3 reads CASTPQGRTNTEAFF. The CDR3 DNA is TGTGCCAGCACCCCACAGGGACGGACGAACACTGAAGCTTTCTTT.

The CDR3 loop reads CASSLRGGNYGYTF. In nucleotides, the CDR3 is TGTGCCAGCAGCTTAAGAGGGGGCAACTATGGCTACACCTTC. This chain connects TRBV7-2 to TRBJ1-2; TRBD1 agrees at 7 bases. V shed 2 bases, J shed 2 bases, and the junction held 2 bases outside the gene matches. Germline CDR1 SGHTA, CDR2 FQGNSA. The CDR3 sequence is 14 residues long.

This rearrangement joins TRBV20-1 to TRBJ2-3; 14 bases are shared with TRBD2. The CDR3 is 16 amino acids. Germline V gene data show CDR1 as DFQATT and CDR2 as SNEGSKA (reference sequence). V lost 3 bases and J lost 3; bases outside the gene matches: 5. The CDR3 reads CSASWTSGGRTDTQYF. Here the CDR3 DNA reads TGCAGTGCTAGTTGGACTAGCGGGGGGCGGACAGATACGCAGTATTTT.

The chain is built from TRBV9 and TRBJ2-3, with 7 nucleotides matching TRBD1. Trimming at V came to 6 bases and at J to 0 bases, leaving 4 bases not matched to a gene. Germline V gives CDR1 SGDLS, CDR2 YYNGEE. The CDR3 runs 14 residues. CDR3 sequence reads: CASTKTGSTDTQYF. CDR3 DNA: TGTGCCAGCACTAAGACAGGGAGCACAGATACGCAGTATTTT.

This chain connects TRBV30 to TRBJ1-1; D ambiguous. Trimming pared 4 bases from V and 9 bases from J, leaving 15 bases between. CDR1 and CDR2 (germline): GTSNPN, SVGIG (reference sequence). This CDR3 comprises 12 residues. DNA of the CDR3: TGTGCCTGGACTAAAACAGCAATAAAAGCTTTCTTT. Its translation is CAWTKTAIKAFF.

The CDR3, as DNA: TGCGCCAGCAGGATAACAGGGGGCCATGGCTACACCTTC. Protein: CASRITGGHGYTF. The chain uses TRBV5-1 and TRBJ1-2; 9 bases align to TRBD1. V gave up 5 bases and J gave up 6 bases; unmatched junction bases: 5. The CDR3 length is 13 residues. CDR1 is SGHRS, CDR2 YFSETQ, per germline.